The 10 T cell receptor beta chains below all came from one sample that was sequenced in a study of blood T cell repertoires in COVID-19. The method was immunoSEQ multiplex PCR; TCRdb's version includes in-frame clones alone and lacks a portion of them. The sample has about 200,000 clones, around 81% seen once; the top ten hold around 1%. Sequenced input: peripheral blood. Source of these receptors: a man in his sixties with COVID-19, enrolled during active disease.

This rearrangement joins TRBV4-3 to TRBJ1-1, with TRBD1 identical over 9 bases. With 1 base clipped from V and 11 bases from J, the junction kept 8 bases outside the gene matches. The germline V gene encodes CDR1 LGHNA and CDR2 YSLEER. CDR3 length: 14 residues. The CDR3 here is CASSQGDRAPQAFF. The CDR3 nucleotides are TGCGCCAGCAGCCAAGGGGACAGGGCTCCCCAGGCTTTCTTT.

This rearrangement joins TRBV29-1 to TRBJ1-1, with D tentatively TRBD1 (6 bases). The CDR3 is 13 amino acids. Trimming took off 7 bases at V and 6 bases at J, with 18 bases between the two ends. Germline V CDR1 and CDR2: SQVTM, ANQGSEA. This chain's CDR3 is CSARQGMFAEAFF. The CDR3 DNA reads TGCAGCGCTAGGCAGGGGATGTTCGCTGAAGCTTTCTTT.

The V call is TRBV5-1, the J call TRBJ1-5; 8 bases are a match to TRBD1. This CDR3 is 16 amino acids long. The trim removed 4 bases at V and 5 bases at J, leaving 11 bases unmatched. The germline gives CDR1 SGHRS, CDR2 YFSETQ. CDR3 protein: CASSDQLQGEDQPQHF. The CDR3 DNA reads as TGCGCCAGCAGCGACCAACTACAGGGGGAGGATCAGCCCCAGCATTTT.

The V call is TRBV19, the J call TRBJ2-7, with 7 bases fitting TRBD1. The V and J ends lost 6 bases and 4 bases, in that order; junction bases with no gene match: 6. The germline V gene encodes CDR1 LNHDA and CDR2 SQIVND (reference sequence). The CDR3 runs to 13 residues. As DNA, the CDR3 is TGTGCCAGTAGAGAGACAGGGATATACGAGCAGTACTTC. This codes for CASRETGIYEQYF.

V and J are TRBV29-1 and TRBJ2-1, with D tentatively TRBD2 (6 bases). CDR3 length: 13 residues. Trimming removed 6 bases at V and 8 bases at J, with 17 bases between. Germline V gives CDR1 SQVTM, CDR2 ANQGSEA. Here the CDR3 reads CSVGRGMNYEQFF. The DNA of the CDR3 is TGCAGCGTCGGCCGGGGGATGAACTATGAGCAGTTCTTC.

V usage is TRBV6-2 or TRBV6-3 and J usage is TRBJ1-2; D is undetermined. The CDR3 loop spans 14 amino acids. Deletions cut 5 bases from V and 1 base from J, with 11 bases between. The germline V gene encodes CDR1 MNHEY and CDR2 SVGEGT. Here the CDR3 reads CASSRGQVNYGYTF. The CDR3 DNA sequence: TGTGCCAGCAGTCGAGGGCAGGTTAACTATGGCTACACCTTC.

J is TRBJ2-2 and V is TRBV3-1 (or the pseudogene TRBV3-2), with 7 bases lining up with TRBD2. The CDR3 has 16 residues. In germline, CDR1 is LGHDT, CDR2 YNNKEL (reference sequence). V lost 4 bases and J lost 5; bases outside the gene matches: 10. The CDR3 spells CASSLASGGLTGELFF. For the CDR3, the DNA is TGTGCCAGCAGCCTTGCTAGCGGTGGTCTAACCGGGGAGCTGTTTTTT.

The rearrangement uses TRBV5-4 and TRBJ2-2; D is possibly TRBD1 (6 bases). V was cut by 3 bases and J by 4 bases, with 16 bases left in between. Germline CDR1 reads SGHNT; CDR2 reads YYREEE (reference sequence). The CDR3 has 16 residues. The CDR3 here is CASSSPQGGGTGELFF. CDR3 nucleotides: TGTGCCAGCAGCTCCCCACAGGGCGGCGGCACCGGGGAGCTGTTTTTT.

The chain carries TRBV28 and TRBJ1-2, with D possibly TRBD1 on 5 matching bases. V lost 11 bases to trimming and J lost 4 bases, with 8 bases between them. From germline, CDR1 is MDHEN and CDR2 SYDVKM. The CDR3 has 10 amino acids. CDR3 protein: CAAGPYGYTF. CDR3 sequence (DNA): TGTGCCGCAGGGCCCTATGGCTACACCTTC.

This clone was observed a handful of times. This chain connects TRBV11-3 to TRBJ2-1; 8 positions match TRBD1. The CDR3 has 13 residues. The germline V gene has CDR1 SGHNT and CDR2 YENEEA. V lost 1 base and J lost 9; bases outside the gene matches: 2. The CDR3 spells CASSLGQGSEQFF. The CDR3 bases are TGTGCCAGCAGCTTAGGACAGGGGAGTGAGCAGTTCTTC.